This T cell receptor beta chain is from a study of T cells in Graves' hyperthyroidism and ophthalmopathy. Uncontrolled infection, other autoimmune disease, pregnancy or lactation barred patients from enrollment. This CDR3 has 14 residues. The germline V gene encodes CDR1 LGHDT and CDR2 YNNKEL (reference sequence). Trimming removed 3 bases at V and 2 bases at J, with 10 bases between. There were TCR beta CDR3 regions amplified from RNA transcripts. The HTBI primer set served for first-round RT-PCR of the TCR CDR3. In TCRdb, the multiplex PCR reads were re-called with MiXCR into one record per CDR3 protein. The sample carries about 580,000 distinct CDR3 sequences, roughly 46% recorded once.

This rearrangement joins TRBV3-1 to TRBJ1-2; D unclear. Specimen: peripheral blood or thyroid tissue (not recorded which). This TCR was sampled from a woman younger than 35 with Graves' hyperthyroidism. This chain's CDR3 is CASSQGGRNYGYTF. The CDR3 DNA reads as TGTGCCAGCAGCCAGGGCGGCAGAAACTATGGCTACACCTTC.